The 17 T cell receptor beta chains below were found in one sample sequenced in a study of cytomegalovirus exposure and HLA in healthy donors. The PCR ran on 60 Vbeta and 13 Jbeta primers. Produced via immunoSEQ multiplex PCR; TCRdb's table is partial and in-frame only. The sample has some 200,000 clones, around 77% seen once. The sample consisted of PBMCs. The receptors derive from a woman between 25 and 40 years old in good health and CMV-seropositive.

The chain joins TRBV28 to TRBJ1-4, with 7 positions matching TRBD1. Looked up from germline, CDR1 is MDHEN and CDR2 is SYDVKM. This CDR3 has 16 residues. The ends lost 9 bases at V and 5 bases at J; junction bases unmatched: 15. The CDR3 reads CARQRRRQGRNEKLFF. The CDR3 DNA follows: TGTGCCAGACAACGTAGGAGACAGGGTAGGAATGAAAAACTGTTTTTT.

V is TRBV28 and J is TRBJ1-1; perhaps TRBD1 as D (5 bases). V was cut by 6 bases and J by 1 base, with 15 bases left in between. The CDR3 is 15 residues long. Germline CDR1 is MDHEN and CDR2 is SYDVKM. The CDR3 spells CASSLPGLKNTEAFF. The CDR3 bases are TGTGCCAGCAGCTTGCCGGGACTTAAGAACACTGAAGCTTTCTTT.

The rearrangement links TRBV7-9 to TRBJ2-2, with D perhaps matching TRBD1 (6 bases). Germline CDR1 and CDR2: SEHNR and FQNEAQ (reference sequence). This CDR3 is 15 amino acids long. Between the trimmed V and J ends, which lost 0 bases and 7 bases, there was a span of 12 bases. As DNA, the CDR3 is TGTGCCAGCAGCTTAGCGTCGAGGGGGATCGGGGAGCTGTTTTTT. Encoded protein: CASSLASRGIGELFF. The full variable domain, with the rest looked up from reference TRBV7-9 and TRBJ2-2, is DTGVSQNPRHKITKRGQNVTFRCDPISEHNRLYWYRQTLGQGPEFLTYFQNEAQLEKSRLLSDRFSAERPKGSFSTLEIQRTEQGDSAMYLCASSLASRGIGELFFGEGSRLTVL.

This clone was observed a single time. The chain carries TRBV10-3 and TRBJ1-5; TRBD1 matches 9 bases. The germline CDR1 and CDR2 sequences are ENHRY and SYGVKD. The CDR3 sequence is 16 residues long. The V gene end was trimmed by 3 bases and the J gene end by 2 bases; junction bases not matched to a gene: 5. The CDR3 DNA reads as TGTGCCATCAGTGATGGTGACAGGGGGGGCAATCAGCCCCAGCATTTT. This translates into CAISDGDRGGNQPQHF.

This chain joins TRBV11-3 and TRBJ2-1, with D tentatively TRBD1 (6 bases). This CDR3 region has 14 residues. Germline V CDR1 and CDR2: SGHNT, YENEEA. Trimming stripped 1 base from V and 8 bases from J, with 12 bases between. The CDR3 DNA sequence: TGTGCCAGCAGCTTAGGGGGGCAGCTGGATGAGCAGTTCTTC. Protein product: CASSLGGQLDEQFF.

The V and J genes are TRBV15 and TRBJ2-4, with D maybe TRBD1 (5 bases). The CDR3 extends over 14 amino acids. Germline assignment: CDR1 LNHNV and CDR2 YYDKDF (reference sequence). V was clipped by 1 base and J by 5 bases, with 9 bases between them. In DNA form, the CDR3 reads TGTGCCACCAGCAGAGGCAGGGATGAAAACATTCAGTACTTC. It codes for CATSRGRDENIQYF.

This clone showed up just once. This chain uses TRBV28 with TRBJ1-5; D uncertain. Trimming removed 8 bases from V and 5 bases from J, with 19 bases in between. The CDR3 covers 15 residues. CDR1 MDHEN and CDR2 SYDVKM come from the germline V gene. CDR3 coding DNA: TGTGCCAGCTATTCCCCCGGTGCCAGGTATCAGCCCCAGCATTTT. It translates to CASYSPGARYQPQHF.

This chain connects TRBV30 to TRBJ1-1; a weak D match, TRBD1 (6 bases). This CDR3 has 16 amino acids. V was clipped by 4 bases and J by 0 bases, with 18 bases between them. Per germline, CDR1 GTSNPN and CDR2 SVGIG (reference sequence). CDR3 in amino acids: CAWNEGDAGLNTEAFF. As DNA, the CDR3 is TGTGCCTGGAATGAGGGGGACGCTGGCCTGAACACTGAAGCTTTCTTT.

This clone appeared a few times. This chain uses TRBV6-5 with TRBJ1-1; D is ambiguous. Germline V gene sequence: CDR1 MNHEY, CDR2 SVGAGI. The CDR3 is 15 residues long. V lost 0 bases and J lost 0, with 8 bases in between. The CDR3 loop is CASSYSAVMNTEAFF. For the CDR3, the DNA is TGTGCCAGCAGTTACTCGGCAGTCATGAACACTGAAGCTTTCTTT.

DNA for the CDR3: TGTGCCAGCAGTTCCCCCATGGAGCGGGGGGCTGGCTACAATGAGCAGTTCTTC. This sequence encodes CASSSPMERGAGYNEQFF. The rearrangement links TRBV28 to TRBJ2-1, with 9 bases identical to TRBD2. Trimming took 4 bases from V and 3 from J; bases not matched to a gene: 13. Germline V gives CDR1 MDHEN, CDR2 SYDVKM. The CDR3 contains 18 residues.

The rearrangement uses TRBV10-2 and TRBJ2-3; 10 bases are a match to TRBD2. The ends lost 10 bases at V and 3 bases at J; junction bases unmatched: 10. The CDR3 covers 15 residues. The V gene's germline CDR1 is WSHSY and CDR2 SAAADI. Here the CDR3 reads CATTYLAGATDTQYF. Here the CDR3 DNA reads TGCGCCACTACATATCTAGCGGGAGCGACAGATACGCAGTATTTT.

This sequence joins TRBV29-1 and TRBJ2-7; TRBD1 agrees at 9 bases. CDR1 and CDR2 from the germline V gene are SQVTM and ANQGSEA. V gave up 4 bases and J gave up 2 bases; unmatched junction bases: 9. The length of the CDR3 is 15 residues. In nucleotides, the CDR3 is TGCAGCGTTGGATTAGGGACAGGGAGAACCTACGAGCAGTACTTC. This encodes CSVGLGTGRTYEQYF.

The V gene is TRBV28, the J gene TRBJ2-3; D call uncertain. Trimming took off 8 bases at V and 2 bases at J, with 5 bases between the two ends. Germline CDR1 MDHEN, CDR2 SYDVKM. This CDR3 spans 11 amino acids. The chain's CDR3 is CASRYTDTQYF. The CDR3 bases are TGTGCCAGCCGCTACACAGATACGCAGTATTTT. Using reference TRBV28 and TRBJ2-3 for the parts outside the CDR3, the full variable domain is DVKVTQSSRYLVKRTGEKVFLECVQDMDHENMFWYRQDPGLGLRLIYFSYDVKMKEKGDIPEGYSVSREKKERFSLILESASTNQTSMYLCASRYTDTQYFGPGTRLTVL.

This chain connects TRBV11-2 to TRBJ1-4; D is ambiguous. Trimming shortened V by 3 bases and J by 8 bases, and 13 bases separated the two germline ends. The germline V gene encodes CDR1 SGHAT and CDR2 FQNNGV. This CDR3 comprises 14 residues. The CDR3 loop reads CASSLTIPGEKLFF. The CDR3 DNA reads TGTGCCAGCAGCTTGACTATACCGGGGGAAAAACTGTTTTTT.

This clone was counted once. The V gene is TRBV2, the J gene TRBJ2-3, with D maybe TRBD2 (6 bases). The CDR3 extends over 14 amino acids. V lost 10 bases and J 0 bases, leaving 14 bases between the germline ends. CDR1 is SNHLY and CDR2 is FYNNEI in the germline V gene. CDR3: CAILRRDSTDTQYF. The CDR3 nucleotides read TGTGCCATCCTAAGGAGGGATAGCACAGATACGCAGTATTTT.

The CDR3 sequence: CASTTSASNEQFF. CDR3 nucleotide sequence: TGTGCCAGTACGACTAGCGCAAGCAATGAGCAGTTCTTC. The chain joins TRBV9 to TRBJ2-1; 8 bases align to TRBD2. Looked up from germline, CDR1 is SGDLS and CDR2 is YYNGEE. The CDR3 spans 13 residues. With V trimmed by 8 bases and J by 6 bases, 7 bases remained unmatched. The variable domain in full, completed from reference TRBV9 and TRBJ2-1, reads DSGVTQTPKHLITATGQRVTLRCSPRSGDLSVYWYQQSLDQGLQFLIQYYNGEERAKGNILERFSAQQFPDLHSELNLSSLELGDSALYFCASTTSASNEQFFGPGTRLTVL.

V gene TRBV7-9 combines with J gene TRBJ2-7; D unclear. Germline CDR1 SEHNR, CDR2 FQNEAQ (reference sequence). V lost 5 bases and J lost 0, with 8 bases in between. CDR3 length: 13 residues. CDR3 bases: TGTGCCAGCAGCCGACTCGACTCCTACGAGCAGTACTTC. Protein product: CASSRLDSYEQYF.